This paragraph covers one T cell receptor (beta chain) sequence. Only one count was recorded for this clonotype. It has no known antigen specificity. There are no base qualities to consult, and no much larger clone falls within one base. Support from one read is weak. Stable Graves' hyperthyroidism was defined as the absence of progression to ophthalmopathy over 18 months of follow-up. The hyperthyroidism patients were between 18 and 65 years old and newly diagnosed, with a disease duration of less than 2 months. The study excluded patients with uncontrolled infections, other autoimmune diseases, pregnancy or lactation. Clinical symptoms, serum thyroxine and TRAb, thyroid ultrasound, and orbital computed tomography formed the basis for the diagnoses. PBMCs were separated from 10 ml of fresh peripheral blood using Ficoll-Paque density gradient centrifugation. Total RNA was extracted using Trizol reagent, and RNA quality was assessed on an Agilent 2100 Bioanalyzer.

This sample stems from a study of T cells in Graves' hyperthyroidism and ophthalmopathy (dated by TCRdb to the late 2010s). Background on the whole study: Peripheral blood was sampled at the time of initial diagnosis, prior to any treatment. The 75 to 100 discovery patients were randomly split 7:3 into training and test sets. Following sampling, methimazole starting at 30 mg daily was given to hyperthyroidism patients, and high-dose intravenous methylprednisolone was given to ophthalmopathy patients. Thyroid tissue and blood T-cell repertoires from several Graves' hyperthyroidism patients were also compared in the study. Whether ophthalmopathy could be predicted prospectively was tested in an independent validation cohort made up of roughly 19 hyperthyroidism patients plus 17 patients who later progressed to ophthalmopathy. According to the paper, TCR Vbeta CDR3 sequencing was carried out on about 140 peripheral blood samples, which came from approximately 43 ophthalmopathy, under 85 hyperthyroidism and around 17 progressor patients. TCR V-J signatures able to tell the groups apart were searched for in a discovery cohort of approximately 95 patients, of whom 40 to 45 had Graves' ophthalmopathy and some 60 had stable Graves' hyperthyroidism. Summary of the overall study and its limitations: Most expanded thyroid clonotypes (frequency above 0.001) were also found in blood, which suggests that blood repertoires may mirror thyroid immune responses. In cross-validation, a model built on a 13 V-J signature told ophthalmopathy apart from stable hyperthyroidism with under 90% sensitivity and 81% to 82% specificity, and in testing the same model reached 80%/75%. No statistical method was used to fix the sample size in advance, and group allocation was not hidden from the investigators. In validation, the model predicted progression to ophthalmopathy a median of around six months before onset, with approximately 68% sensitivity and 72.22% specificity.

Amplification of TCR beta CDR3 regions was carried out from RNA transcripts. A first-round RT-PCR of the TCR CDR3 used the HTBI primer set with the Qiagen OneStep RT-PCR kit. The libraries were constructed in a second round of multiplex PCR and then size-selected and purified. Sequencing of the libraries was done on an Illumina HiSeq2000 using paired-end 100 bp reads. The original pipeline was this. SOAPnuke was used to process the raw data, throwing out any read that contained adapters or uncalled bases, had a mean Phred below 15, or lacked an exact constant-primer or identifier match. COPE v1.2.5 was used to merge high-quality paired reads, and clonotypes were defined as unique nucleotide sequences. Clonotypes were aligned to IMGT TRBV, TRBD and TRBJ reference segments using MiTCR v1.1. The analysis included only V-J combinations with a frequency above 0.0001, which together covered more than 99% of the repertoires. A TCS score was defined as the ratio of F50 (clonal expansion) to E x V (chaos), with BLOSUM62-based TCRdist applied between CDR3 peptides within each V-J. Welch's t-statistics and random forest reduced roughly 530 V-J features to 13, which were used in a naive Bayes classifier (R e1071). Thyroid-blood repertoire similarity was quantified with the Morisita-Horn index. TCRdb ran its own pipeline on the public reads, namely fastp trimming at Q25 and MiXCR clone calling, and kept in-frame beta chains. Each CDR3 protein gets just one entry, which takes the most common genes and DNA from the rows behind it. Clone size and V and J calls follow TCRdb, not the original study. For this sample the table gives over 700,000 distinct CDR3 sequences, of which around 38% were detected only once. The ten largest make up approximately 8.7% of the sample.

The receptor was isolated from a man younger than 35 with Graves' hyperthyroidism. Sequenced input: blood.

This receptor has the CDR3 CASSQDAGYTEAFF. The DNA sequence is as follows: TGTGCCAGCAGCCAAGATGCGGGATACACTGAAGCTTTCTTT. The sequence links TRBV7-8 to TRBJ1-1, with the D gene not clear enough to name. The germline V gene encodes CDR1 SGHVS and CDR2 FQNEAQ. Relative to germline, V is 5 bases shorter and J is 3 bases shorter, with 13 bases between their ends. The CDR3 holds 14 amino acids from the cysteine to the phenylalanine. Only the CDR3 part of the read is kept: 42 bases, read in frame from the first base.